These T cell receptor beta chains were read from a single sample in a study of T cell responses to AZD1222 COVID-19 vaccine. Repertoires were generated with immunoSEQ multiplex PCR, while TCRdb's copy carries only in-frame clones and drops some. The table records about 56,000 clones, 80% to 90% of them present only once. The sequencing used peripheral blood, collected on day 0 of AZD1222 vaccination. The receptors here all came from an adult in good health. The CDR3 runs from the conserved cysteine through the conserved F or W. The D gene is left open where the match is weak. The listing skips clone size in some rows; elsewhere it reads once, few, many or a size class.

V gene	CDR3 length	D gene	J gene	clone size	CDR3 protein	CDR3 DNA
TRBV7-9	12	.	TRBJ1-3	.	CASSPEGNTIYF	TGTGCCAGCAGTCCGGAGGGAAACACCATATATTTT
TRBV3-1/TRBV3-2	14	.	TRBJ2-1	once	CASSQIRAAGEQFF	TGTGCCAGCAGCCAAATCCGGGCCGCGGGTGAGCAGTTCTTC
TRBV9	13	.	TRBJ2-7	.	CASSAGALYEQYF	TGTGCCAGCAGCGCCGGGGCCCTCTACGAGCAGTACTTC
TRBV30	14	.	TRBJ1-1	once	CAWSGWGMNTEAFF	TGTGCCTGGAGCGGCTGGGGAATGAACACTGAAGCTTTCTTT
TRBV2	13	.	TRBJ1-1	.	CASRVLSVNEAFF	TGTGCCAGCAGGGTCCTCTCCGTCAATGAAGCTTTCTTT
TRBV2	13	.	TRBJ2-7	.	CASSKLRAYEQYF	TGTGCCAGCAGCAAACTTAGAGCCTACGAGCAGTACTTC
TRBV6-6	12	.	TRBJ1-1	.	CASSPGNTEAFF	TGTGCCAGCAGTCCGGGGAACACTGAAGCTTTCTTT
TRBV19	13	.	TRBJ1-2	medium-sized	CASSINPLYGYTF	TGTGCCAGTAGTATCAACCCTCTTTATGGCTACACCTTC
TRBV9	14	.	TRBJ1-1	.	CASSVAGLNTEAFF	TGTGCCAGCAGCGTAGCTGGATTGAACACTGAAGCTTTCTTT
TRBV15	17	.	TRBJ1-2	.	CATSRILQRRKHYGYTF	TGTGCCACCAGCAGAATCCTCCAACGCAGGAAACACTATGGCTACACCTTC
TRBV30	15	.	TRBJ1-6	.	CAWSVRRGEGSPLHF	TGTGCCTGGAGTGTACGGAGAGGGGAAGGTTCACCCCTCCACTTT
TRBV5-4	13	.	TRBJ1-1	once	CASSFGQYTEAFF	TGTGCCAGCAGTTTCGGACAGTACACTGAAGCTTTCTTT
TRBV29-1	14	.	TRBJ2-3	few	CSVDYGRGADTQYF	TGCAGCGTTGATTACGGTAGGGGTGCAGATACGCAGTATTTT
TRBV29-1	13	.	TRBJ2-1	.	CSVGEPEYNEQFF	TGCAGCGTTGGTGAACCAGAATACAATGAGCAGTTCTTC
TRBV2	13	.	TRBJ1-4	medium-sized	CASGNRESEKLFF	TGTGCCAGCGGTAATAGGGAGAGTGAAAAACTGTTTTTT
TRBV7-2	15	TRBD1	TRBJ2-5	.	CASSWDRANPETQYF	TGTGCCAGCAGCTGGGACAGGGCGAATCCGGAGACCCAGTACTTC
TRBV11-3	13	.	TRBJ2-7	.	CASSSVGVGEQYF	TGTGCCAGCAGCTCCGTTGGGGTAGGGGAGCAGTACTTC
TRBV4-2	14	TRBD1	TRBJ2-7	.	CASSQVQGVTEQYF	TGTGCCAGCAGCCAAGTGCAGGGGGTTACCGAGCAGTACTTC
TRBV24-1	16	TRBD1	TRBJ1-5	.	CATSDRGLGGNQPQHF	TGTGCCACCAGTGACAGGGGGCTAGGAGGCAATCAGCCCCAGCATTTT
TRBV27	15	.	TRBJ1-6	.	CASSPLGQTNSPLHF	TGTGCCAGCAGTCCCCTTGGACAGACCAATTCACCCCTCCACTTT
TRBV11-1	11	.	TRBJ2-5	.	CASSLSETQYF	TGTGCCAGCAGCTTGAGTGAGACCCAGTACTTC
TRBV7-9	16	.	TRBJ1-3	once	CASSVGSQLSGNTIYF	TGTGCCAGCAGCGTGGGCAGTCAACTCTCTGGAAACACCATATATTTT
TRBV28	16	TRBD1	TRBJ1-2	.	CASSLKYRGGNYGYTF	TGTGCCAGCAGTCTTAAATACAGGGGGGGAAACTATGGCTACACCTTC
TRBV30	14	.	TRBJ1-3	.	CAWSVNLSGNTIYF	TGTGCCTGGAGTGTAAACCTCTCTGGAAACACCATATATTTT
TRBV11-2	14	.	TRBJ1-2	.	CASSLVSVPYGYTF	TGTGCCAGCAGCTTAGTTTCTGTTCCCTATGGCTACACCTTC
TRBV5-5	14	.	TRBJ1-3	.	CASSLEGIGNTIYF	TGTGCCAGCAGCTTAGAGGGAATCGGAAACACCATATATTTT
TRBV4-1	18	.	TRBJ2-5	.	CASSQLILGSREIRAQYF	TGCGCCAGCAGCCAATTAATATTAGGGTCCAGGGAAATCAGGGCCCAGTACTTC
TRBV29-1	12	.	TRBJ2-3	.	CSVLRGTDTQYF	TGCAGCGTTCTGAGAGGCACAGATACGCAGTATTTT
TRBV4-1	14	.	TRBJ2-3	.	CASSHGGSTDTQYF	TGCGCCAGCAGCCATGGCGGTAGCACAGATACGCAGTATTTT
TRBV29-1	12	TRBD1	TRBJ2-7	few	CSAGRGLYEQYF	TGCAGCGCGGGCAGGGGGCTCTACGAGCAGTACTTC
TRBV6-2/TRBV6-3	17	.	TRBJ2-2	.	CASSYLTGAGNTGELFF	TGTGCCAGCAGTTACCTAACGGGTGCTGGGAACACCGGGGAGCTGTTTTTT
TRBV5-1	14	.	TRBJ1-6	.	CASSSTSGDSPLHF	TGCGCCAGCAGCTCGACGTCCGGGGACTCACCCCTCCACTTT
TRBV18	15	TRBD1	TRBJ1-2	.	CASSPRPDRAGGYTF	TGTGCCAGCTCACCACGGCCGGACAGGGCTGGTGGCTACACCTTC
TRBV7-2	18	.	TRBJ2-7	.	CASSLRGHQTGFPYEQYF	TGTGCCAGCAGCTTACGGGGGCACCAAACAGGGTTCCCCTACGAGCAGTACTTC
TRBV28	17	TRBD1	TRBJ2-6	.	CASSLQGARSGANVLTF	TGTGCCAGCAGTTTGCAGGGGGCGCGTTCTGGGGCCAACGTCCTGACTTTC
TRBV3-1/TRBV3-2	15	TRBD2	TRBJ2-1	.	CASRPTSGNYNEQFF	TGTGCCAGCAGACCTACTAGCGGGAACTACAATGAGCAGTTCTTC
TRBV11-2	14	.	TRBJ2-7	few	CASSLDLASYEQYF	TGTGCCAGCAGCTTAGATCTGGCTTCCTACGAGCAGTACTTC
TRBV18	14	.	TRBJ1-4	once	CASSPSETNEKLFF	TGTGCCAGCTCACCATCCGAGACTAATGAAAAACTGTTTTTT
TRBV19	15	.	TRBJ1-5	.	CASSTQGGGNQPQHF	TGTGCCAGTAGTACACAGGGTGGGGGCAATCAGCCCCAGCATTTT
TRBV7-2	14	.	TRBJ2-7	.	CASSSRTRLSEQYF	TGTGCCAGCAGCTCAAGGACAAGGCTGTCCGAGCAGTACTTC
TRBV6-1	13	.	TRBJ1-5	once	CASSEQVNQPRHF	TGTGCCAGCAGTGAACAGGTCAATCAGCCCCGGCATTTT
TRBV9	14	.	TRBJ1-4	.	CASSAAGDKQKLFF	TGTGCCAGCAGCGCAGCGGGGGATAAACAAAAACTGTTTTTT
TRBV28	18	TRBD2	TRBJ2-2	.	CASRSRTSGGAATGELFF	TGTGCCAGCAGAAGCCGGACTAGCGGGGGGGCCGCCACCGGGGAGCTGTTTTTT
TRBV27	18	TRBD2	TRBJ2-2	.	CASLKFSGGAVNTGELFF	TGTGCCAGCCTTAAGTTTAGCGGGGGGGCAGTAAACACCGGGGAGCTGTTTTTT
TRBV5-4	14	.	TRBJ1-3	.	CASSLGSGRNTIYF	TGTGCCAGCAGCTTGGGGTCAGGGAGAAACACCATATATTTT
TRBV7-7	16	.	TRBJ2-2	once	CASSLTPGKDTGELFF	TGTGCTAGCAGCTTAACGCCAGGGAAGGACACCGGGGAGCTGTTTTTT